The 9 T cell receptor beta chains reported below all come from one sample, sequenced in a study of identical twins. TCRdb re-derived calls from the 5' RACE reads in MiXCR, one entry per CDR3 protein. The data contain fewer than 900,000 distinct CDR3 sequences, 18% of them singletons. The same data also contributed to another study, on T cells expressing NK-cell markers.

Material for sequencing was PBMCs. These receptors came from a woman between 18 and 29 years old in good health.

The genes are TRBV28 and TRBJ2-7, with 8 bases fitting TRBD1. The CDR3 covers 15 residues. Germline V gives CDR1 MDHEN, CDR2 SYDVKM. V lost 1 base and J lost 6; bases outside the gene matches: 8. CDR3 residues: CASSLFVQGASEQYF. The DNA for the CDR3 is TGTGCCAGCAGTTTATTTGTCCAGGGGGCCTCCGAGCAGTACTTC.

This clonotype was recorded a few times. This chain joins TRBV6-1 and TRBJ2-3, with D tentatively TRBD1 or TRBD2 (5 bases each). Trimming cost V 4 bases and J 3 bases, with 11 bases left between them. Germline V gene sequence: CDR1 MNHNS, CDR2 SASEGT. There are 14 residues in the CDR3. CDR3 amino acids: CASSGDRITDTQYF. The CDR3 DNA sequence: TGTGCCAGCAGTGGGGACCGAATAACAGATACGCAGTATTTT.

This clonotype came up a few times. The V gene is TRBV20-1, the J gene TRBJ1-1; TRBD1 might be the D (6 bases). The ends were cut back, 4 bases at V and 5 bases at J, with 14 bases in the middle. The CDR3 totals 13 residues. Germline-derived CDR1 and CDR2 are DFQATT and SNEGSKA (reference sequence). The CDR3 loop reads CSATRTARTEAFF. In DNA, the CDR3 is TGCAGTGCTACCCGGACAGCGAGGACTGAAGCTTTCTTT.

This clonotype was counted at least ten times. The chain links TRBV6-2 or TRBV6-3 to TRBJ2-1; 7 bases match TRBD2. From germline, CDR1 is MNHEY and CDR2 SVGEGT. CDR3 size: 14 residues. V trimming: 0 bases; J trimming: 4 bases; junction bases outside the gene matches: 0. CDR3: CASSYSGGYNEQFF. As DNA, the CDR3 is TGTGCCAGCAGTTACTCGGGGGGGTACAATGAGCAGTTCTTC.

The rearrangement uses TRBV2 and TRBJ2-2; no reliable D call. Germline CDR1 is SNHLY and CDR2 is FYNNEI. V gave up 4 bases and J gave up 11 bases, with 11 bases separating them. The CDR3 is 12 residues long. The CDR3 loop is CASSVGLVELFF. The CDR3 nucleotides are TGTGCCAGCAGTGTAGGGCTGGTCGAGCTGTTTTTT.

This sequence joins TRBV7-8 and TRBJ2-7, with 7 bases lining up with TRBD2. The length of the CDR3 is 15 residues. V trimming: 1 base; J trimming: 5 bases; junction bases outside the gene matches: 8. The V gene's germline CDR1 is SGHVS and CDR2 FQNEAQ. CDR3 DNA: TGTGCCAGCAGCTTAGTCGGGGGAGGGCTTGACGAGCAGTACTTC. Protein: CASSLVGGGLDEQYF.

The gene calls are TRBV20-1 and TRBJ1-3; possibly TRBD1 for D (5 bases). The CDR3 is 15 amino acids. V lost 0 bases to trimming and J lost 8 bases, with 17 bases between them. Germline CDR1 reads DFQATT; CDR2 reads SNEGSKA (reference sequence). CDR3 region: CSARDARGLIDTIYF. The CDR3, as DNA: TGCAGTGCTAGAGACGCGAGGGGCCTAATAGACACCATATATTTT.

The gene calls are TRBV6-1 and TRBJ1-5; 7 bases map to TRBD1. The V gene end was trimmed by 7 bases and the J gene end by 5 bases; junction bases not matched to a gene: 14. Per the germline V gene, CDR1 is MNHNS and CDR2 is SASEGT. CDR3 length: 16 residues. CDR3 coding DNA: TGTGCCAGCACCACTTCCACCGGGACAGAATATCAGCCCCAGCATTTT. This translates into CASTTSTGTEYQPQHF.

The chain is built from TRBV7-2 and TRBJ2-2; no definite D call. CDR3 length: 14 amino acids. Germline lookup yields CDR1 SGHTA and CDR2 FQGNSA. Trimming removed 5 bases at V and 2 bases at J, with 9 bases between. CDR3 nucleotides: TGTGCCAGCAGCAACATTGCCAACACCGGGGAGCTGTTTTTT. This sequence encodes CASSNIANTGELFF.